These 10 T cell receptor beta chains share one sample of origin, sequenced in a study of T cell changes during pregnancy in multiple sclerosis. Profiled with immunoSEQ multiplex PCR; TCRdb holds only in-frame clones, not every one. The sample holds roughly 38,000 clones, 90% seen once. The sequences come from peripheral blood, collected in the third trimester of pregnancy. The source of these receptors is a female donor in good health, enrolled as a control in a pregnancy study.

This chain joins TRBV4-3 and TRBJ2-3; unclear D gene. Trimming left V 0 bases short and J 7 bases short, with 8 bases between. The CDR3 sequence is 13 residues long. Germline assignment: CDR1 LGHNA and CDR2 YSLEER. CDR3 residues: CASSQEFPNTQYF. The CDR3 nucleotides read TGCGCCAGCAGCCAAGAGTTCCCTAATACGCAGTATTTT.

CDR3 sequence reads: CASSFGRGSNQPQHF. In DNA form, the CDR3 reads TGTGCCAGCAGCTTCGGCAGGGGAAGCAATCAGCCCCAGCATTTT. V gene TRBV5-5 combines with J gene TRBJ1-5; possible D gene TRBD1, 6 bases. The CDR3 sequence is 15 residues long. Trimming left V 2 bases short and J 1 base short, with 10 bases between. The V gene's germline CDR1 is SGHKS and CDR2 YYEKEE (reference sequence).

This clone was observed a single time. CDR3 region: CASSPIRQAEADTQYF. Written as DNA, the CDR3 is TGCGCCAGCAGCCCTATTAGGCAGGCCGAAGCAGATACGCAGTATTTT. This chain uses TRBV5-1 with TRBJ2-3, with no clear D. Trimming pared 4 bases from V and 4 bases from J, leaving 19 bases between. Germline values: CDR1 SGHRS, CDR2 YFSETQ. This CDR3 has 16 residues. Together with reference TRBV5-1 and TRBJ2-3, the CDR3 gives the full variable domain: KAGVTQTPRYLIKTRGQQVTLSCSPISGHRSVSWYQQTPGQGLQFLFEYFSETQRNKGNFPGRFSGRQFSNSRSEMNVSTLELGDSALYLCASSPIRQAEADTQYFGPGTRLTVL.

The CDR3 bases are TGTGCCAGCTCACCACCGATAGCAGCTGCCTACACCTTC. It specifies CASSPPIAAAYTF. V and J are TRBV18 and TRBJ1-2; D is ambiguous. The length of the CDR3 is 13 residues. The germline V and J ends were trimmed by 0 bases and 10 bases, with 12 bases remaining between them. The germline CDR1 and CDR2 sequences are KGHSH and LQKENI.

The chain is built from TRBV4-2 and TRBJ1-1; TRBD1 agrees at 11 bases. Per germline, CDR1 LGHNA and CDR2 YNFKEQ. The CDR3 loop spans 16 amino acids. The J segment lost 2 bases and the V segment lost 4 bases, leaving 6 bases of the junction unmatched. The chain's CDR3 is CASSPEGTGGNTEAFF. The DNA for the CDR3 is TGTGCCAGCAGCCCCGAGGGGACAGGGGGAAACACTGAAGCTTTCTTT.

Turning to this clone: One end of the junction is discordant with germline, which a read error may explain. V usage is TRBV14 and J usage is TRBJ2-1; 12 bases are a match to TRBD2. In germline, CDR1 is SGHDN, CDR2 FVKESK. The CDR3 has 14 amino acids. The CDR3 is CASATSGGYSEQFF. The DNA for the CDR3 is TGTGCCAGCGCTACTAGCGGGGGGTACAGTGAGCAGTTCTTC.

The CDR3 loop is CASSLVARATEAFF. CDR3 sequence (DNA): TGTGCCAGCAGCTTGGTTGCCAGGGCCACTGAAGCTTTCTTT. The chain links TRBV5-6 to TRBJ1-1; D is possibly TRBD1 (5 bases). V lost 0 bases to trimming and J lost 4 bases, with 10 bases between them. The CDR3 totals 14 residues. CDR1 SGHDT and CDR2 YYEEEE come from the germline V gene.

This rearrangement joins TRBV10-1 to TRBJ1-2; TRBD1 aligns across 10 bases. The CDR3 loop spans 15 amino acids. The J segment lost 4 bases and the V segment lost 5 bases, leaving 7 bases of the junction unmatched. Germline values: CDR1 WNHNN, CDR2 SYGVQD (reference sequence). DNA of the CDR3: TGCGCCAGCAGTCCGGGACAGGGGCGAGGCTATGGCTACACCTTC. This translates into CASSPGQGRGYGYTF.

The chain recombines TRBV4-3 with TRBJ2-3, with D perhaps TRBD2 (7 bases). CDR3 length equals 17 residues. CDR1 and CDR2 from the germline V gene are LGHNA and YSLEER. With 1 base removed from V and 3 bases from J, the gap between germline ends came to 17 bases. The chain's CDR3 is CASSQVVAGALTDTQYF. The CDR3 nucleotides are TGCGCCAGCAGCCAAGTTGTGGCGGGGGCCTTGACAGATACGCAGTATTTT.

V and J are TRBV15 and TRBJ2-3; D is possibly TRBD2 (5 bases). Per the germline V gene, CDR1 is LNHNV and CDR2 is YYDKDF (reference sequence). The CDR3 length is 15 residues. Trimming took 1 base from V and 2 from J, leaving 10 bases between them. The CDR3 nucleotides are TGTGCCACCAGCAGAGGGCAGCGGTCCACAGATACGCAGTATTTT. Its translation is CATSRGQRSTDTQYF. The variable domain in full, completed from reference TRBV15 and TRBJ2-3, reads DAMVIQNPRYQVTQFGKPVTLSCSQTLNHNVMYWYQQKSSQAPKLLFHYYDKDFNNEADTPDNFQSRRPNTSFCFLDIRSPGLGDTAMYLCATSRGQRSTDTQYFGPGTRLTVL.